The clone carrying this T cell receptor (beta chain) was counted ten times or more. The antigen remains unidentified. This specimen comes from a study of T-cell reconstitution after alpha-beta-depleted transplantation in children. Study conclusions and caveats: In some patients, recipient T cells and intrathymic progenitors surviving conditioning explained high day-60 diversity. Expanded graft clones, several hundred of them, were reportedly the source of alpha-beta T cells about two months after transplant.

CDR3 length equals 12 residues. Trimming took off 7 bases at V and 3 bases at J, with 8 bases between the two ends. Germline CDR1 is MNHEY and CDR2 is SVGEGT. A TCRbeta library incorporating unique molecular identifiers was prepared. TCRdb used MiXCR to reprocess the PCR reads, holding one entry per CDR3 protein. The repertoire has around 500,000 distinct CDR3 sequences, 20% to 25% of them found once; the top ten carry 13% to 15%. Sequencing was performed on PBMCs, mostly from graft donor cells, taken 360 days after TCRalphabeta/CD19-depleted stem cell transplant. The source is a boy under two years old who had a stem cell transplant for acute myeloid leukemia, so the T cells may come from the graft donor. The chain carries TRBV6-2 or TRBV6-3 and TRBJ2-3; D might be TRBD2 (6 bases). The CDR3 DNA reads TGTGCCAGCATGGACTATACAGATACGCAGTATTTT. It codes for CASMDYTDTQYF.